The 25 T cell receptor beta chains presented below share a single source sample, sequenced in a study of blood T cell repertoires in COVID-19. Here immunoSEQ multiplex PCR was the method, and the copy in TCRdb shows in-frame clones only, minus some. In the table there are 15,000 to 20,000 clones, almost 90% of which are singletons. Sequencing input: peripheral blood. All receptors come from a human donor in a cohort sampled during active COVID-19.

The chain is built from TRBV3-1 (or the pseudogene TRBV3-2) and TRBJ1-1; tentatively, D is TRBD1 (6 bases). Trimming cost V 7 bases and J 7 bases, with 16 bases left between them. The CDR3 extends over 13 amino acids. Germline loops: CDR1 LGHDT, CDR2 YNNKEL (reference sequence). As DNA, the CDR3 is TGTGCCAGCACGACGTATCAGGGGAGTGAAGCTTTCTTT. Encoded protein: CASTTYQGSEAFF.

The V gene is TRBV3-1 (or the pseudogene TRBV3-2), the J gene TRBJ1-1; a possible D gene is TRBD1 (6 bases). The CDR3 is 14 amino acids. V gave up 3 bases and J gave up 1 base, with 9 bases separating them. Germline V gene sequence: CDR1 LGHDT, CDR2 YNNKEL (reference sequence). CDR3 DNA: TGTGCCAGCAGCCAGCTACAGGGGAACACTGAAGCTTTCTTT. This translates into CASSQLQGNTEAFF.

This clone was detected only once. This chain uses TRBV27 with TRBJ2-3; D is uncertain. The CDR3 has 13 amino acids. Trimming cost V 8 bases and J 2 bases, with 11 bases left between them. In germline, CDR1 is MNHEY, CDR2 SMNVEV (reference sequence). CDR3 DNA sequence: TGTGCCAGCCACCCGAGAATCACAGATACGCAGTATTTT. It yields the protein CASHPRITDTQYF.

The chain combines TRBV2 with TRBJ2-3, with 15 bases lining up with TRBD2. J gave up 4 bases and V 6 bases, and 5 bases lay outside the gene matches. Per the germline V gene, CDR1 is SNHLY and CDR2 is FYNNEI. This CDR3 has 16 amino acids. CDR3 bases: TGTGCCAGCAGGTGGGGACTAGCGGGGGGATCAGATACGCAGTATTTT. Translating it yields CASRWGLAGGSDTQYF.

The genes are TRBV9 and TRBJ2-1; 10 bases align to TRBD1. From germline, CDR1 is SGDLS and CDR2 YYNGEE. V trimming: 0 bases; J trimming: 0 bases; junction bases outside the gene matches: 6. The CDR3 consists of 18 residues. The CDR3 DNA reads as TGTGCCAGCAGCGTAGCGACAGGGGGCCCTAGCTCCTACAATGAGCAGTTCTTC. It codes for CASSVATGGPSSYNEQFF.

The rearrangement uses TRBV7-9 and TRBJ2-1; 9 bases are a match to TRBD2. The trim removed 1 base at V and 3 bases at J, leaving 7 bases unmatched. The CDR3 totals 17 residues. Germline V gene sequence: CDR1 SEHNR, CDR2 FQNEAQ (reference sequence). CDR3: CASSLVAGGPGYNEQFF. The DNA for the CDR3 is TGTGCCAGCAGCTTAGTTGCGGGGGGGCCTGGCTACAATGAGCAGTTCTTC.

The V gene is TRBV14, the J gene TRBJ2-5; TRBD1 agrees at 7 bases. The V gene's germline CDR1 is SGHDN and CDR2 FVKESK. The trim removed 3 bases at V and 4 bases at J, leaving 17 bases unmatched. The CDR3 spans 18 residues. CDR3 sequence reads: CASSQSFRVGTERETQYF. CDR3 sequence (DNA): TGTGCCAGCAGCCAGTCCTTCCGTGTGGGGACAGAGAGAGAGACCCAGTACTTC.

This clone was counted a few times. The chain links TRBV19 to TRBJ1-2; 9 positions match TRBD1. Germline CDR1 reads LNHDA; CDR2 reads SQIVND (reference sequence). V lost 3 bases, J lost 8 bases, and 4 bases stayed unmatched. The CDR3 runs 13 residues. In DNA, the CDR3 is TGTGCCAGTAGTATCGGGACAGGGTACGGCTACACCTTC. Translated: CASSIGTGYGYTF. Looking up the rest from reference TRBV19 and TRBJ1-2 gives the full variable domain: DGGITQSPKYLFRKEGQNVTLSCEQNLNHDAMYWYRQDPGQGLRLIYYSQIVNDFQKGDIAEGYSVSREKKESFPLTVTSAQKNPTAFYLCASSIGTGYGYTFGSGTRLTVV.

The chain's CDR3 is CASSLGLGQGFNEQFF. The CDR3 DNA follows: TGTGCCAGCAGCTTGGGGTTGGGACAGGGTTTCAATGAGCAGTTCTTC. The V gene is TRBV5-8, the J gene TRBJ2-1; 9 nucleotides match TRBD1. This CDR3 has 16 amino acids. J lost 6 bases, V lost 0 bases, and 7 bases had no gene match. The V gene's germline CDR1 is SGHTS and CDR2 YDEGEE.

The CDR3 reads CASSNHDRGSYGYTF. The CDR3 DNA follows: TGTGCCAGCAGTAACCACGACAGGGGGAGCTATGGCTACACCTTC. The V call is TRBV6-5, the J call TRBJ1-2; 9 bases map to TRBD1. Germline CDR1 and CDR2: MNHEY and SVGAGI. V dropped 5 bases and J dropped 4; count of bases not matched to a gene: 8. The CDR3 loop spans 15 amino acids.

V gene TRBV5-1 combines with J gene TRBJ2-5; tentative D call: TRBD2 (7 bases). Germline V gene data show CDR1 as SGHRS and CDR2 as YFSETQ. The CDR3 sequence is 20 residues long. Trimming stripped 0 bases from V and 1 base from J, with 25 bases between. CDR3 nucleotide sequence: TGCGCCAGCAGCTTGGCCCGCGTTGGGCGCGAGGGGGGGGGCCAAGAGACCCAGTACTTC. Protein product: CASSLARVGREGGGQETQYF.

CDR3 bases: TGTGCCAGCAGCCGTCTAGCGGGGCCCCAAGAGACCCAGTACTTC. Translation gives CASSRLAGPQETQYF. The genes are TRBV12-1 and TRBJ2-5; the table's TRBD2 call for D was not verified on the DNA. TRBV12-1 is a pseudogene segment. The CDR3 spans 15 residues.

As DNA, the CDR3 is TGCGCCAGCAGCCAAGAGTTAGCGGGTTTCGGGAACACTGAAGCTTTCTTT. Translating gives CASSQELAGFGNTEAFF. This chain uses TRBV4-1 with TRBJ1-1; the D is unclear. The CDR3 is 17 amino acids. V shed 0 bases and J shed 1 base, with 15 bases lying between them. In germline, CDR1 is MGHRA, CDR2 YSYEKL.

This clone was detected only a few times. This chain joins TRBV7-9 and TRBJ2-1; weak D call: TRBD1 (5 bases). CDR3 length equals 11 residues. The germline V gene encodes CDR1 SEHNR and CDR2 FQNEAQ (reference sequence). Trimming shortened V by 9 bases and J by 8 bases, and 11 bases separated the two germline ends. The CDR3 DNA follows: TGTGCCAGTCTTCAGGGCGATGAGCAGTTCTTC. This encodes CASLQGDEQFF.

The CDR3 nucleotides are TGTGCCAGCAGTGAATTGGGGCAAAATTCACCCCTCCACTTT. Translation gives CASSELGQNSPLHF. This chain connects TRBV6-1 to TRBJ1-6; a weak D match, TRBD1 (5 bases). CDR1 and CDR2 from the germline V gene are MNHNS and SASEGT. Between the trimmed V and J ends, which lost 2 bases and 7 bases, there was a span of 9 bases. The length of the CDR3 is 14 residues.

The V gene is TRBV15, the J gene TRBJ1-5, with D unclear. V lost 0 bases and J lost 0, with 6 bases in between. The CDR3 runs 15 residues. Germline loops: CDR1 LNHNV, CDR2 YYDKDF (reference sequence). CDR3 protein: CATSREQFSNQPQHF. The CDR3 DNA is TGTGCCACCAGCAGAGAACAATTTAGCAATCAGCCCCAGCATTTT.

This sequence joins TRBV27 and TRBJ2-7; possible D gene TRBD1, 6 bases. V was shortened by 6 bases and J by 2 bases, with 23 bases between the two germline ends. The CDR3 has 17 amino acids. The germline V gene has CDR1 MNHEY and CDR2 SMNVEV (reference sequence). The CDR3 region has the DNA TGTGCCAGCAGGACCTTTCTAAGGACAGCCCTAACCTACGAGCAGTACTTC. Its protein is CASRTFLRTALTYEQYF.

This clone has only a few counts. The chain uses TRBV7-3 and TRBJ2-1; 9 bases fit TRBD2. The germline gives CDR1 SGHTA, CDR2 FQGTGA. Trimming removed 1 base from V and 5 bases from J; junction bases left unmatched: 3. CDR3 length: 15 amino acids. CDR3: CASSLSGGANNEQFF. DNA for the CDR3: TGTGCCAGCAGCTTAAGCGGGGGGGCTAACAATGAGCAGTTCTTC.

This clone occurred once. In DNA form, the CDR3 reads TGTGCCAGCAGCCACACCCCGATCAACGAGCAGTACTTC. Encoded protein: CASSHTPINEQYF. The V call is TRBV6-5, the J call TRBJ2-7; D is ambiguous. The CDR3 covers 13 residues. CDR1 and CDR2 (germline): MNHEY, SVGAGI. V lost 6 bases and J 5 bases, leaving 14 bases between the germline ends.

The chain employs TRBV5-4 and TRBJ2-3; a possible D gene is TRBD1 (5 bases). The CDR3 runs 16 residues. V was pared by 1 base and J by 0 bases, with 12 bases between. Germline loops: CDR1 SGHNT, CDR2 YYREEE (reference sequence). CDR3 coding DNA: TGTGCCAGCAGCTTGTTTGTGGGGCCGAGCACAGATACGCAGTATTTT. Protein product: CASSLFVGPSTDTQYF.

The J gene is TRBJ1-2, the V gene TRBV7-9; D is perhaps TRBD1 (6 bases). This CDR3 comprises 13 residues. Trimming cost V 5 bases and J 8 bases, with 15 bases left between them. CDR1 and CDR2 (germline): SEHNR, FQNEAQ (reference sequence). CDR3 coding DNA: TGTGCCAGCAGCCGCCAACAGGGATCCGGCTACACCTTC. This sequence encodes CASSRQQGSGYTF.

The table lists this clone with a few counts. This chain uses TRBV30 with TRBJ1-2, with D unresolved. Per the germline V gene, CDR1 is GTSNPN and CDR2 is SVGIG (reference sequence). CDR3 length: 12 amino acids. Trimming removed 0 bases at V and 3 bases at J, with 5 bases between. Here the CDR3 reads CAWSVQYYGYTF. CDR3 nucleotide sequence: TGTGCCTGGAGTGTACAGTACTATGGCTACACCTTC.

The chain has TRBV4-1 and TRBJ2-1, with D possibly TRBD1 on 6 matching bases. Germline loops: CDR1 MGHRA, CDR2 YSYEKL. This CDR3 has 13 amino acids. Trimming took off 3 bases at V and 7 bases at J, with 10 bases between the two ends. The chain's CDR3 is CASSHYRVNEQFF. CDR3 nucleotide sequence: TGCGCCAGCAGCCACTACAGGGTTAATGAGCAGTTCTTC.

The chain employs TRBV2 and TRBJ2-7, with a tentative D call TRBD1 (5 bases). The CDR3 has 14 amino acids. Trimming removed 0 bases at V and 3 bases at J, with 9 bases between. In germline, CDR1 is SNHLY, CDR2 FYNNEI. The DNA of the CDR3 is TGTGCCAGCAGTGAAGCGGGGCCAAACTACGAGCAGTACTTC. Translated: CASSEAGPNYEQYF.

V is TRBV11-2 and J is TRBJ2-5, with TRBD2 identical over 15 bases. CDR1 is SGHAT, CDR2 FQNNGV, per germline. V lost 1 base to trimming and J lost 5 bases; unmatched junction nucleotides: 11. CDR3 length: 19 residues. The CDR3 sequence is CASSLGGLAGGLRLETQYF. CDR3 nucleotide sequence: TGTGCCAGCAGCTTAGGTGGACTAGCGGGGGGGCTTAGACTCGAGACCCAGTACTTC.